The rows below give T cell receptor beta chains drawn from one sample of a study of beta chain features in type 1 diabetes. The repertoire was sequenced with immunoSEQ multiplex PCR; TCRdb's copy has only in-frame clones and lacks some. The sample comprises 630,000 or so clones, more than 13% of which are singletons, and roughly 0.04% rests with the top ten. The sample taken for sequencing was naive CD4+ T cells from blood. These TCRs come from a man aged 18-30 years with type 1 diabetes. CDR3s include the opening cysteine and the closing phenylalanine or tryptophan. The D gene is left open where the match is weak. Part of the rows lack a size; the others show once, few, many or a class for expanded clones.

D,size,V,J,DNA,CDR3
.,.,TRBV7-2,TRBJ1-1,TGTGCCAGCAGCTTAGGGCCCTGGGGCGCACGAGCTGAAGCTTTCTTT,CASSLGPWGARAEAFF
TRBD1,.,TRBV2,TRBJ2-5,TGTGCCAGCAGTCGGGACAGACAAGAGACCCAGTACTTC,CASSRDRQETQYF
.,few,TRBV5-1,TRBJ2-7,TGCGCCAGCAGCTCTAACCTCTCAGGGTCCGAGCAGTACTTC,CASSSNLSGSEQYF
.,.,TRBV30,TRBJ1-5,TGTGCCTGGAGTGGGGCCTCCAATCAGCCCCAGCATTTT,CAWSGASNQPQHF
TRBD1,few,TRBV30,TRBJ1-5,TGTGCCTGGAGTGTCAGGGGGAACCAGCCCCAGCATTTT,CAWSVRGNQPQHF
.,.,TRBV10-3,TRBJ1-2,TGTGCCATCAGTTCCTCAGGGACTTATGGCTACACCTTC,CAISSSGTYGYTF
TRBD2,.,TRBV7-9,TRBJ2-7,TGTGCCAGCAGCTTAGTGGCGGGGGACGAGCAGTACTTC,CASSLVAGDEQYF
.,.,TRBV4-1,TRBJ1-4,TGCGCCAGCAGCCAAGATTCGAGGGGGATGTCGGCTGAAAAACTGTTTTTT,CASSQDSRGMSAEKLFF
TRBD2,few,TRBV19,TRBJ2-5,TGTGCCAGTAGACCAGCGGGGGCAAAAGAGACCCAGTACTTC,CASRPAGAKETQYF
.,few,TRBV11-2,TRBJ2-3,TGTGCCAGCAGCTTGGCGGGAAACGTCCGCACAGATACGCAGTATTTT,CASSLAGNVRTDTQYF
.,few,TRBV30,TRBJ1-3,TGTGCCCTTGGAGGCTCTGGAAACACCATATATTTT,CALGGSGNTIYF
.,few,TRBV15,TRBJ2-7,TGTGCCACCAGCATCCTGACAGGTACCTACGAGCAGTACTTC,CATSILTGTYEQYF
TRBD1,.,TRBV6-6,TRBJ1-5,TGTGCCAGCAGTCCGGGACAGCGAAATCAGCCCCAGCATTTT,CASSPGQRNQPQHF
.,many,TRBV7-9,TRBJ1-6,TGTGCCAGCAGCTTGAATTCACCCCTCCACTTT,CASSLNSPLHF
.,few,TRBV5-4,TRBJ2-1,TGTGCCAGCAGCTTGGTTCGGGGCCGTTACAATGAGCAGTTCTTC,CASSLVRGRYNEQFF
.,.,TRBV30,TRBJ2-7,TGTGCCTGGACGGGAGCGCCGAACTACGAGCAGTACTTC,CAWTGAPNYEQYF
.,.,TRBV29-1,TRBJ1-2,TGCAGCGACAACTTGGGGGATGGCTACACCTTC,CSDNLGDGYTF
.,.,TRBV28,TRBJ2-5,TGTGCCAGCGGGATATTACAAGAGACCCAGTACTTC,CASGILQETQYF
.,.,TRBV2,TRBJ1-5,TGTGCCAGCAACGAACTGGATAGCAATCAGCCCCAGCATTTT,CASNELDSNQPQHF
TRBD1,.,TRBV25-1,TRBJ1-3,TGTGCCAGCAGTGCCCGGACAGGGCCTGGAAACACCATATATTTT,CASSARTGPGNTIYF
TRBD1,few,TRBV10-3,TRBJ2-7,TGTGCCATCAGTTCCCAAGGACAGGGGCGCGAGCAGTACTTC,CAISSQGQGREQYF
.,few,TRBV4-3,TRBJ1-2,TGCGCCAGCAGCCAAGATCTGGGGGAGAACTATGGCTACACCTTC,CASSQDLGENYGYTF
.,few,TRBV7-2,TRBJ1-2,TGTGCCAGCAGCCCTGGGACACCTCTTAACTATGGCTACACCTTC,CASSPGTPLNYGYTF
.,.,TRBV20-1,TRBJ1-2,TGCAGTGCTAAGGATTGGGGCTACACCTTC,CSAKDWGYTF
TRBD2,.,TRBV2,TRBJ2-1,TGTGCCAGCAGTGGCCAGCGGGAGGGCCGAGGTGAGCAGTTCTTC,CASSGQREGRGEQFF
.,few,TRBV25-1,TRBJ2-7,TGTGCCAGCAGGACCCCGCTGCGGGGTGGCGAGCAGTACTTC,CASRTPLRGGEQYF
.,few,TRBV25-1,TRBJ2-1,TGTGCCAGCAGTGACATTCACTCCCCCACTCTAAAGCCGTTCTTC,CASSDIHSPTLKPFF
TRBD2,few,TRBV29-1,TRBJ2-1,TGCAGCGTTCGAGTTAGCGGGAGAATCTATGAGCAGTTCTTC,CSVRVSGRIYEQFF
.,.,TRBV6-5,TRBJ1-1,TGTGCCAGCAGTTACGACAGGATGAACACTGAAGCTTTCTTT,CASSYDRMNTEAFF
TRBD2,few,TRBV2,TRBJ2-3,TGTGCCAGCAGTGAGGACGGGAGGGCCCACGGCACAGATACGCAGTATTTT,CASSEDGRAHGTDTQYF
.,few,TRBV13,TRBJ2-7,TGTGCCAGCAGCTTAGGCGGGATAACCTACGAGCAGTACTTC,CASSLGGITYEQYF
.,few,TRBV28,TRBJ1-1,TGTGCCAGCAGTCCTCCGGCGGTGGGGACTGAAGCTTTCTTT,CASSPPAVGTEAFF
.,few,TRBV27,TRBJ2-7,TGTGCCAGCAGACGTCCTCCCTACGAGCAGTACTTC,CASRRPPYEQYF
.,.,TRBV5-6,TRBJ2-7,TGTGCCAGCAGCTTGGGCGGGCATCTTAACTACGAGCAGTACTTC,CASSLGGHLNYEQYF
.,few,TRBV23-1,TRBJ1-2,TGCGCCAGCAGAACTCCGGGAGAGCCCTATGGCTACACCTTC,CASRTPGEPYGYTF
TRBD2,few,TRBV5-1,TRBJ2-7,TGCGCCAGCCGTCTAGCGGTCGCTAGCTCCTACGAGCAGTACTTC,CASRLAVASSYEQYF
.,.,TRBV2,TRBJ2-3,TGTGCCAGCAGTGGAGAAGATACGCAGTATTTT,CASSGEDTQYF
.,.,TRBV10-3,TRBJ1-1,TGTGCCATCAGTGAGGCGAGAATGGACACTGAAGCTTTCTTT,CAISEARMDTEAFF
TRBD1,few,TRBV30,TRBJ1-5,TGTGCCTGGAGCCCGACAGGGAATCAGCCCCAGCATTTT,CAWSPTGNQPQHF
TRBD2,few,TRBV27,TRBJ2-3,TGTGCCAGCAGTTTATCCGCGCTAGCGGATACGGTTTTAGATACGCAGTATTTT,CASSLSALADTVLDTQYF
.,few,TRBV5-1,TRBJ2-1,TGCGCCAGCAGCTTGGAGGCGGGTGGCTCCTACAATGAGCAGTTCTTC,CASSLEAGGSYNEQFF
.,few,TRBV9,TRBJ2-2,TGTGCCAGCAGCGTAGGGCTAGAATCGAACACCGGGGAGCTGTTTTTT,CASSVGLESNTGELFF
TRBD2,.,TRBV13,TRBJ2-4,TGTGCCAGCAGCTTCGGACTAGACATTCAGTACTTC,CASSFGLDIQYF
.,.,TRBV9,TRBJ2-3,TGTGCCAGCAGCCCCCCCGGCAGCCTAGATACGCAGTATTTT,CASSPPGSLDTQYF
.,.,TRBV7-2,TRBJ1-5,TGTGCCAGCAGCTTAGAACGCCTAGGAGGGGATCGCAATCAGCCCCAGCATTTT,CASSLERLGGDRNQPQHF
.,few,TRBV19,TRBJ1-2,TGTGCCAGTAGTATACAATCCTATGGCTACACCTTC,CASSIQSYGYTF
TRBD2,.,TRBV5-1,TRBJ2-1,TGCGCCAGCAGCTTCCTGGCGGGGGGTGACAATGAGCAGTTCTTC,CASSFLAGGDNEQFF
.,few,TRBV9,TRBJ1-1,TGTGCCAGCAGCGTAGAGTCGATGAACACTGAAGCTTTCTTT,CASSVESMNTEAFF
TRBD2,.,TRBV10-3,TRBJ2-1,TGTGCCAACGCGGGACTAGCGGGAACTTCTTACAATGAGCAGTTCTTC,CANAGLAGTSYNEQFF
TRBD2,few,TRBV6-5,TRBJ2-5,TGTGCCAGCAGTTACCGGGAGGCTAGCAGAACAGAGACCCAGTACTTC,CASSYREASRTETQYF
.,few,TRBV15,TRBJ2-7,TGTGCCACCAGCAGAGCCCGCTACGAGCAGTACTTC,CATSRARYEQYF
TRBD2,.,TRBV19,TRBJ2-3,TGTGCCAGTAGTAGCGGGAGGTCAGATACGCAGTATTTT,CASSSGRSDTQYF